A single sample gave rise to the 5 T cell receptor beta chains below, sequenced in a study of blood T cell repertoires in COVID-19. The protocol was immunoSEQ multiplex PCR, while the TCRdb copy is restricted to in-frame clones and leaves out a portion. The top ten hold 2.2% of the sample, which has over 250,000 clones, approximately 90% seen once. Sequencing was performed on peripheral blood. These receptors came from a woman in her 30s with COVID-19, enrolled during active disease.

The DNA of the CDR3 is TGTGCCAGCAGTTTACGTAGGCGGGTAGAAGAGGACAATGAGCAGTTCTTC. Translated, it gives CASSLRRRVEEDNEQFF. V and J are TRBV27 and TRBJ2-1; the D gene is possibly TRBD2 (5 bases). Germline V gene data show CDR1 as MNHEY and CDR2 as SMNVEV (reference sequence). The CDR3 has 17 residues. V was pared by 2 bases and J by 5 bases, with 19 bases between.

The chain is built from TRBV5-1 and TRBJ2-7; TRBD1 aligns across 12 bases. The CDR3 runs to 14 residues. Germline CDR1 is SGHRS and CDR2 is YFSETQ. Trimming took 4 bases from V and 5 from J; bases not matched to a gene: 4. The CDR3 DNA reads TGCGCCAGCAGCAATGGGGACAGGGGGCACGAGCAGTACTTC. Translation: CASSNGDRGHEQYF.

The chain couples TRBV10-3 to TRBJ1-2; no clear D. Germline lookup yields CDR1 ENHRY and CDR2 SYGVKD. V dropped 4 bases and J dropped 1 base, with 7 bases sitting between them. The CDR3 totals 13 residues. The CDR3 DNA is TGTGCCATCAGTGTGGAGCTTAACTATGGCTACACCTTC. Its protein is CAISVELNYGYTF.

The CDR3 loop is CASSKWGLANYEQYF. The CDR3 DNA is TGTGCCAGCAGTAAGTGGGGACTAGCAAACTACGAGCAGTACTTC. V is TRBV28 and J is TRBJ2-7; 9 positions agree with TRBD2. This CDR3 is built from 15 residues. J was trimmed by 3 bases and V by 5 bases; bases with no gene match: 8. Per the germline V gene, CDR1 is MDHEN and CDR2 is SYDVKM.

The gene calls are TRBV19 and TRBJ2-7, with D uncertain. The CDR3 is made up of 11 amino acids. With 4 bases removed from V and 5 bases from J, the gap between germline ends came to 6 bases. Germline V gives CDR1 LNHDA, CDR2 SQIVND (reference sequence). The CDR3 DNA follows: TGTGCCAGTAGTAACGCGGACGAGCAGTACTTC. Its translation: CASSNADEQYF.